Sequencing of this T cell receptor beta chain was carried out in a study of OX40 agonist ivuxolimab in advanced cancers. Across the whole study: Checkpoint inhibitors had been given previously to 35% to 50% of patients.

CDR1 and CDR2 from the germline V gene are MNHNY and SVGAGI (reference sequence). CDR3 size: 14 residues. V dropped 2 bases and J dropped 6; count of bases not matched to a gene: 5. TCRdb's copy holds only in-frame clones and misses some; the assay was immunoSEQ multiplex PCR. The table has 42,000 or so clones, approximately 87% seen once. Sample: CD4+ or CD8+ T cells sorted from blood, taken in a trial of the OX40 agonist ivuxolimab. This chain links TRBV6-6 with TRBJ2-7, with 9 positions matching TRBD1. This receptor was identified in an adult with an advanced solid tumor such as melanoma, head and neck, liver or kidney cancer. The CDR3 DNA follows: TGTGCCAGCAGTTACCAAGGGACAGGGTTCGAGCAGTACTTC. This gives the protein CASSYQGTGFEQYF.